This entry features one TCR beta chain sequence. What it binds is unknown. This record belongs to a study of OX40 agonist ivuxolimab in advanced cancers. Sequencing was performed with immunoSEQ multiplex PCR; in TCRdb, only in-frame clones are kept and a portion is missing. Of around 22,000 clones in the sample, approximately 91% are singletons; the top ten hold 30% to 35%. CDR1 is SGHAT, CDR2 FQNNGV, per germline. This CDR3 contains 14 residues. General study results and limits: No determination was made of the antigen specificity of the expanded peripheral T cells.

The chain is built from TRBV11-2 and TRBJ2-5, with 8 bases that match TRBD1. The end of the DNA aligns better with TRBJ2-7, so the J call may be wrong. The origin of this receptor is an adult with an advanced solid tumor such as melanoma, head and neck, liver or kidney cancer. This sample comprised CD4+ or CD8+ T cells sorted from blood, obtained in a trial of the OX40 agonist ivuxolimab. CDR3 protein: CASSYDRGSYEQYF. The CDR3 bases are TGTGCCAGCAGCTATGACAGGGGCTCCTACGAGCAGTACTTC.